Listed here are 14 T cell receptor beta chains from one sample, sequenced in a study of T cells in Graves' hyperthyroidism and ophthalmopathy. Amplification of TCR beta CDR3 regions used RNA as the template. First-round RT-PCR targeting the TCR CDR3 was performed with the HTBI primer set. TCRdb reprocessed the multiplex PCR reads via MiXCR and lists one record per CDR3 protein. The sample records approximately 330,000 distinct CDR3 sequences, 15% to 20% being singletons. The sample taken for sequencing was blood. Source of these receptors: a woman in her fifties or sixties with Graves' hyperthyroidism.

The chain carries TRBV5-1 and TRBJ1-4; unclear D gene. Germline assignment: CDR1 SGHRS and CDR2 YFSETQ. This CDR3 is built from 15 residues. The V end was cut by 1 base, the J end by 0 bases, with 7 bases between. In DNA form, the CDR3 reads TGCGCCAGCAGCTTGAGTGCTACAACTAATGAAAAACTGTTTTTT. Protein: CASSLSATTNEKLFF.

This clonotype was picked up a small number of times. This rearrangement joins TRBV3-1 to TRBJ2-1; 7 nucleotides match TRBD2. The CDR3 extends over 14 amino acids. Losses at the gene ends were 3 bases for V and 12 bases for J; bases not matched to a gene: 11. In germline, CDR1 is LGHDT, CDR2 YNNKEL (reference sequence). In DNA, the CDR3 is TGTGCCAGCAGCCAGGGAGGGTCAGGTCTCTCGCAGTTCTTC. It codes for CASSQGGSGLSQFF.

This clonotype was observed a few times. This chain joins TRBV20-1 and TRBJ2-5; unclear D gene. V lost 3 bases, J lost 4 bases, and 12 bases lay in between. This CDR3 spans 13 amino acids. CDR1 is DFQATT, CDR2 SNEGSKA, per germline (reference sequence). The CDR3 sequence is CSASGVVRETQYF. In nucleotides, the CDR3 is TGCAGTGCTAGTGGCGTAGTTAGAGAGACCCAGTACTTC.

In this sample, this clonotype turned up a few times. J is TRBJ2-1 and V is TRBV6-5; no firm D call. Deletions cut 2 bases from V and 6 bases from J, with 20 bases between. CDR1 is MNHEY, CDR2 SVGAGI, per germline. The CDR3 is made up of 17 amino acids. DNA of the CDR3: TGTGCCAGCAGTTACCGCCGGAGACTTGGGATCGGCAATGAGCAGTTCTTC. It yields the protein CASSYRRRLGIGNEQFF.

This clonotype was picked up a small number of times. It may be a read error: a sequence one base away is much more abundant. This chain links TRBV12-3 or TRBV12-4 with TRBJ2-7; TRBD1 aligns across 10 bases. The CDR3 is 14 residues long. The V gene end was trimmed by 6 bases and the J gene end by 9 bases; junction bases not matched to a gene: 11. CDR3: CASRTGQGPSGQYF. Here the CDR3 DNA reads TGTGCCAGCAGAACGGGACAGGGGCCTTCCGGGCAGTACTTC.

A note on this clonotype: A much larger clone differs from this one at a single base, so this may be a read error. This CDR3 fails to terminate in the conserved phenylalanine or tryptophan, so it likely reflects a read error. V usage is TRBV30 and J usage is TRBJ2-7; unclear D gene. The CDR3 totals 11 residues. Germline lookup yields CDR1 GTSNPN and CDR2 SVGIG (reference sequence). The V end lost 1 base, the J end lost 7 bases, and 8 bases lay between the germline ends. CDR3 protein: CAWSALLEQYL. The CDR3, as DNA: TGTGCCTGGAGTGCCTTATTGGAGCAGTACCTC.

V and J are TRBV11-2 and TRBJ1-1; 11 nucleotides align to TRBD1. The J segment lost 11 bases and the V segment lost 3 bases, leaving 8 bases of the junction unmatched. There are 14 residues in the CDR3. The V gene's germline CDR1 is SGHAT and CDR2 FQNNGV. In DNA form, the CDR3 reads TGTGCCAGCAGCTTCTCCGGGACAGGGGGTAGGGCTTTCTTT. Amino acid sequence: CASSFSGTGGRAFF.

There are many counts of this clonotype. The chain couples TRBV2 to TRBJ1-5; D is perhaps TRBD1 (5 bases). The ends were cut back, 8 bases at V and 0 bases at J, with 17 bases in the middle. The CDR3 is made up of 16 amino acids. Germline values: CDR1 SNHLY, CDR2 FYNNEI. The DNA for the CDR3 is TGTGCCAGCGCAGAAGGGCAGGGTGGTAGCAATCAGCCCCAGCATTTT. This encodes CASAEGQGGSNQPQHF.

DNA of the CDR3: TGTGCCAGAACTAGCGGATCCTACAATGAGCAGTTCTTC. It encodes CARTSGSYNEQFF. The genes are TRBV7-9 and TRBJ2-1; 8 nucleotides agree with TRBD2. Germline values: CDR1 SEHNR, CDR2 FQNEAQ (reference sequence). The CDR3 is 13 residues long. The junction had 2 bases not matched to a gene; V was cut back by 9 bases and J by 1 base.

This sequence joins TRBV29-1 and TRBJ2-1; no firm D call. V lost 7 bases, J lost 7 bases, and 14 bases lay in between. The length of the CDR3 is 12 residues. CDR1 is SQVTM and CDR2 is ANQGSEA in the germline V gene. The CDR3 sequence is CSGRVLGNEQFF. The CDR3 region has the DNA TGCAGCGGTAGGGTCTTAGGGAATGAGCAGTTCTTC.

The chain has TRBV7-8 and TRBJ2-3; D not certain. Germline V CDR1 and CDR2: SGHVS, FQNEAQ. This CDR3 region has 16 residues. V gave up 4 bases and J gave up 5 bases, with 19 bases separating them. CDR3 in DNA: TGTGCCAGCAGCTCCACGGATGAATGGATCGTAGATACGCAGTATTTT. Its translation: CASSSTDEWIVDTQYF.

About this clonotype itself: A junction boundary mismatches the germline segment, possibly from a read error. This chain joins TRBV2 and TRBJ1-1, with 7 bases aligning to TRBD1. CDR3 length: 14 amino acids. Germline V gene data show CDR1 as SNHLY and CDR2 as FYNNEI. The CDR3 is CASSEDRANTEAFF. The DNA for the CDR3 is TGTGCCAGCAGCGAAGACAGGGCGAACACTGAAGCTTTCTTT.

The chain couples TRBV29-1 to TRBJ1-2; D gene uncertain. The CDR3 has 13 residues. Per germline, CDR1 SQVTM and CDR2 ANQGSEA. V gave up 0 bases and J gave up 3 bases, with 8 bases separating them. The CDR3 reads CSVEERGYYGYTF. CDR3 DNA: TGCAGCGTTGAAGAGCGGGGTTACTATGGCTACACCTTC.

This clonotype was seen only a few times. This chain connects TRBV20-1 to TRBJ2-5; 11 bases map to TRBD2. Germline assignment: CDR1 DFQATT and CDR2 SNEGSKA (reference sequence). V shed 5 bases and J 2 bases; nucleotides not matched to a gene: 4. The CDR3 contains 14 residues. This CDR3 is CSAPGTSGQETQYF. The CDR3 coding sequence is TGCAGTGCTCCTGGGACTAGCGGACAAGAGACCCAGTACTTC.